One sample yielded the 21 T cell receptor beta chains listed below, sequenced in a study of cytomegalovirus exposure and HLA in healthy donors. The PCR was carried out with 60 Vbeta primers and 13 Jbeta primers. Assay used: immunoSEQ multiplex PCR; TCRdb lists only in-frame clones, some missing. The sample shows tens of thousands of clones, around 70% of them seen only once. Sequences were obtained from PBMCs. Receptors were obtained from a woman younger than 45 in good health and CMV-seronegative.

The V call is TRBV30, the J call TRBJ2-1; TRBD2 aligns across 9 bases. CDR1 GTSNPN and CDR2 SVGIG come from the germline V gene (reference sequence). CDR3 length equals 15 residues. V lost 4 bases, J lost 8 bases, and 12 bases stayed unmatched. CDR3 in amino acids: CAWNPGASGTDEQFF. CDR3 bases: TGTGCCTGGAACCCCGGGGCTAGCGGGACCGATGAGCAGTTCTTC.

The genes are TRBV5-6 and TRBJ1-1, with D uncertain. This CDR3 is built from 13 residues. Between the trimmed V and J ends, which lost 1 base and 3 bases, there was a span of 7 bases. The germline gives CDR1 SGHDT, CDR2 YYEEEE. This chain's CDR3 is CASSLRRDTEAFF. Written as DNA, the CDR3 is TGTGCCAGCAGCTTGCGCCGGGACACTGAAGCTTTCTTT.

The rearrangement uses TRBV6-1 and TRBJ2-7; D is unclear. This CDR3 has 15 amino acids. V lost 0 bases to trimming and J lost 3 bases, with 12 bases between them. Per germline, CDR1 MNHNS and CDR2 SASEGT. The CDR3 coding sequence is TGTGCCAGCAGTGAAGCGCTTCCAGAAAACTACGAGCAGTACTTC. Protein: CASSEALPENYEQYF.

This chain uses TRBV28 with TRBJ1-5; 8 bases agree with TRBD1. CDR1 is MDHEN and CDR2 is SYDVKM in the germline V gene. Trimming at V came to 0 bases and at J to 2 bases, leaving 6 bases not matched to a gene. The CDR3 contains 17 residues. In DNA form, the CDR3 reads TGTGCCAGCAGTTTATGGATGACAGGGGATGGCAATCAGCCCCAGCATTTT. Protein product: CASSLWMTGDGNQPQHF. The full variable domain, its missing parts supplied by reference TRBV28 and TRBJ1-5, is DVKVTQSSRYLVKRTGEKVFLECVQDMDHENMFWYRQDPGLGLRLIYFSYDVKMKEKGDIPEGYSVSREKKERFSLILESASTNQTSMYLCASSLWMTGDGNQPQHFGDGTRLSIL.

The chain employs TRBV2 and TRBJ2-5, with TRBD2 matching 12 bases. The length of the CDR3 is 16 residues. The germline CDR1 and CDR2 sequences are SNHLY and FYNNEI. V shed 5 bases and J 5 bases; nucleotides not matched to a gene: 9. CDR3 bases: TGTGCCAGCAGTCGGACTAGCGGGGCTGACTGGGAGACCCAGTACTTC. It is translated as CASSRTSGADWETQYF.

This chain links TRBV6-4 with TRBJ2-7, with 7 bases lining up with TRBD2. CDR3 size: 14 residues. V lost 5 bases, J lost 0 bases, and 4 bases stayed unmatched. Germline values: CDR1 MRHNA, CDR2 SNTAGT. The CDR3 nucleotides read TGTGCCAGCAGTCCGTCGGGGGGCTCCTACGAGCAGTACTTC. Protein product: CASSPSGGSYEQYF.

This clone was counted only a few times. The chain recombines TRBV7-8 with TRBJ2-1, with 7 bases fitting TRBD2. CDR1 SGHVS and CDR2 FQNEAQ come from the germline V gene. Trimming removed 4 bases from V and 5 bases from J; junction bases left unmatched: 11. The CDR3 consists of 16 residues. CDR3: CASSYETSRGDNEQFF. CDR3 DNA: TGTGCCAGCAGCTACGAAACTAGCCGGGGGGACAATGAGCAGTTCTTC.

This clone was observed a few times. The CDR3 protein is CSGTSGETQYF. The DNA of the CDR3 is TGCAGTGGGACTAGCGGAGAGACCCAGTACTTC. V is TRBV20-1 and J is TRBJ2-5; TRBD2 matches 10 bases. Per germline, CDR1 DFQATT and CDR2 SNEGSKA (reference sequence). The CDR3 is 11 amino acids. Germline trimming cut 7 bases from V and 4 bases from J; bases unmatched to any gene: 0.

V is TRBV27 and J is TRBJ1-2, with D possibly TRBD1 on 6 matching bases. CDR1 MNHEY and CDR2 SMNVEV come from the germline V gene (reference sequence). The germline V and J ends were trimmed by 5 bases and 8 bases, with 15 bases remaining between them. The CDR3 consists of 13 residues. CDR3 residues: CASSRVDRKGYTF. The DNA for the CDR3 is TGTGCCAGCAGTCGCGTGGACAGAAAAGGCTACACCTTC.

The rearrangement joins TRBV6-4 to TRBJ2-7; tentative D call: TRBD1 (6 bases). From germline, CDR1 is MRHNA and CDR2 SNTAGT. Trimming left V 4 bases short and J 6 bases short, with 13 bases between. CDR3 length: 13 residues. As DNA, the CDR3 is TGTGCCAGCAGTGCTTTCAGAGGGGGCGAGCAGTACTTC. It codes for CASSAFRGGEQYF.

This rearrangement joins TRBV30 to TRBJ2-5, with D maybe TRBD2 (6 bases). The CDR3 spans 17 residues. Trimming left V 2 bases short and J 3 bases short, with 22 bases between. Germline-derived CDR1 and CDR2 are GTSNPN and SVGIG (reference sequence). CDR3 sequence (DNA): TGTGCCTGGAGTCCCCCTTTTGCGGGGAGTTACGAAGAGACCCAGTACTTC. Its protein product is CAWSPPFAGSYEETQYF.

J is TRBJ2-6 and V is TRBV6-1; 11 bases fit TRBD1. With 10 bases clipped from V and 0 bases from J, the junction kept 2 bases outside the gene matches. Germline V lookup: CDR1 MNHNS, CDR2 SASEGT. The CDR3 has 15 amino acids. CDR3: CAIGTGGSGANVLTF. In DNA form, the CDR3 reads TGTGCCATCGGGACAGGGGGCTCTGGGGCCAACGTCCTGACTTTC.

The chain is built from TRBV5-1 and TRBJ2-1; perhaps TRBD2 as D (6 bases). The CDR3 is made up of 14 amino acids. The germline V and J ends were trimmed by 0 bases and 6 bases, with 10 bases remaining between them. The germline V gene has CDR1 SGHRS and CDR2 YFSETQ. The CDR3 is CASSLARRGNEQFF. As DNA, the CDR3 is TGCGCCAGCAGCTTGGCCAGGCGGGGCAATGAGCAGTTCTTC. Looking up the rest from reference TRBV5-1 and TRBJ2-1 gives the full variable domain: KAGVTQTPRYLIKTRGQQVTLSCSPISGHRSVSWYQQTPGQGLQFLFEYFSETQRNKGNFPGRFSGRQFSNSRSEMNVSTLELGDSALYLCASSLARRGNEQFFGPGTRLTVL.

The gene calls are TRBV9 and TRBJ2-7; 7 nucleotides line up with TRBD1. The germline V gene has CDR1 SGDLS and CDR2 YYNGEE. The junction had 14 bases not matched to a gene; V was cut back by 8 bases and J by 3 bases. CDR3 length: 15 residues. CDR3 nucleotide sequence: TGTGCCAGGGGCCCCGAGGGGGCGTTCGGCTACGAGCAGTACTTC. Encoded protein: CARGPEGAFGYEQYF.

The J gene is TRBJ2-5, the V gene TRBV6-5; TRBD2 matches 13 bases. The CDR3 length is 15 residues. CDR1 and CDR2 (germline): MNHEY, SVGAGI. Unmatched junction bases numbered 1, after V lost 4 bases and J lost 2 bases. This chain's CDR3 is CASSWGLAGQETQYF. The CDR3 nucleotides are TGTGCCAGCAGTTGGGGACTAGCGGGGCAAGAGACCCAGTACTTC.

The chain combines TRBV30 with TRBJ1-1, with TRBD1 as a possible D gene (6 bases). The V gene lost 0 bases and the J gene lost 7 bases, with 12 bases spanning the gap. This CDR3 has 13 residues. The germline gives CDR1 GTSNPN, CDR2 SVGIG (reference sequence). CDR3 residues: CAWSVRGTSEAFF. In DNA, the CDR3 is TGTGCCTGGAGTGTAAGGGGGACAAGTGAAGCTTTCTTT. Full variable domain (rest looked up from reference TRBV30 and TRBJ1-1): SQTIHQWPATLVQPVGSPLSLECTVEGTSNPNLYWYRQAAGRGLQLLFYSVGIGQISSEVPQNLSASRPQDRQFILSSKKLLLSDSGFYLCAWSVRGTSEAFFGQGTRLTVV.

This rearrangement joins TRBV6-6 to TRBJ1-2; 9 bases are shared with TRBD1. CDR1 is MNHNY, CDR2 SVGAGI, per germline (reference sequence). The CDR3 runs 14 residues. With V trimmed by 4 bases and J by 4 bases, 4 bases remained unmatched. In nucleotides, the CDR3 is TGTGCCAGCAGTTCGGGACAGGGCTCCTATGGCTACACCTTC. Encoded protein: CASSSGQGSYGYTF.

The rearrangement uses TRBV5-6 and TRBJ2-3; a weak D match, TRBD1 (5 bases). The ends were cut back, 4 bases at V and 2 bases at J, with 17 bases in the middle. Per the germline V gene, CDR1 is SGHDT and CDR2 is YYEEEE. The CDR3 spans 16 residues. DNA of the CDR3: TGTGCCAGCAGCCCCCTGGGGCAGCGAGCCACAGATACGCAGTATTTT. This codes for CASSPLGQRATDTQYF.

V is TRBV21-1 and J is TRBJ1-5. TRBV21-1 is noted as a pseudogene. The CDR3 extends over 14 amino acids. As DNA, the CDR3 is TGTGCCAGCACATGGGGGGGGAAAAATCAGCCCCAGCATTTT. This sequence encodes CASTWGGKNQPQHF.

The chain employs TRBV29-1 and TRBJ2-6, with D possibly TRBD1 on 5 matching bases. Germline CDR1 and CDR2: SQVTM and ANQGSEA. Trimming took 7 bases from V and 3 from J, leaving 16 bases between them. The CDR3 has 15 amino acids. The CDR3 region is CSARIQVDGANVLTF. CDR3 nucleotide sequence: TGCAGCGCCCGAATACAGGTGGATGGGGCCAACGTCCTGACTTTC. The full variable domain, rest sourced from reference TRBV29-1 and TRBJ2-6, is SAVISQKPSRDICQRGTSLTIQCQVDSQVTMMFWYRQQPGQSLTLIATANQGSEATYESGFVIDKFPISRPNLTFSTLTVSNMSPEDSSIYLCSARIQVDGANVLTFGAGSRLTVL.

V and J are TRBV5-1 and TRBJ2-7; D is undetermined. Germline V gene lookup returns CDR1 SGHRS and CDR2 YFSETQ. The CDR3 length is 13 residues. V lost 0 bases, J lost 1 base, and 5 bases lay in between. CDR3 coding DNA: TGCGCCAGCAGCTTGGCCGGGTCCTACGAGCAGTACTTC. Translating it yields CASSLAGSYEQYF.